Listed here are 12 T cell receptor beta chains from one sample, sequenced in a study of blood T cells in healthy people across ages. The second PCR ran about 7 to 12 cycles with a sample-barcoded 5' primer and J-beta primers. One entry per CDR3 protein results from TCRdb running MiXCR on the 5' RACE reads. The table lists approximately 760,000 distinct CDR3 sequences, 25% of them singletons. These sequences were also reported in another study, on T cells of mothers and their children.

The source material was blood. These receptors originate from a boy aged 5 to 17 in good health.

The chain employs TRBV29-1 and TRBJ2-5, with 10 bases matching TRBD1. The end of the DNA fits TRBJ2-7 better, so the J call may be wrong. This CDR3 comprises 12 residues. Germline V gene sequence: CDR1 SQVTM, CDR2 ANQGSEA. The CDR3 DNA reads TGCAGCAGGGACAGGGGCTCCTACGAGCAGTACTTC. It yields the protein CSRDRGSYEQYF.

CDR3 sequence (DNA): TGTGCCAGCAGCCCAGGCCCGGGACTAGCGGGAGGGAAGACCCAGTACTTC. Amino acids: CASSPGPGLAGGKTQYF. This rearrangement joins TRBV3-1 to TRBJ2-5; 16 nucleotides line up with TRBD2. V was clipped by 4 bases and J by 6 bases; unmatched bases: 8. The CDR3 loop spans 17 amino acids. Germline V gene lookup returns CDR1 LGHDT and CDR2 YNNKEL (reference sequence).

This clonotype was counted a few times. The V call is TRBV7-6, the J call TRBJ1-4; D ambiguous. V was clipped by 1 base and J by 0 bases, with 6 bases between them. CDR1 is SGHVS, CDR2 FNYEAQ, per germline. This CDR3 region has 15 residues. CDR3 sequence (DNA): TGTGCCAGCAGCTTAGGTTTAGCAACTAATGAAAAACTGTTTTTT. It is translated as CASSLGLATNEKLFF.

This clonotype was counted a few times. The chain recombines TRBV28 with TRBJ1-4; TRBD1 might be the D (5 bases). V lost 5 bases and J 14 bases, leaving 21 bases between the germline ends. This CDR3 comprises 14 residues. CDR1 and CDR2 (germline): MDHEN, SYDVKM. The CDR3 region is CASSHSKQALNLFF. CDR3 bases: TGTGCCAGCAGTCACAGCAAACAGGCGTTGAATCTGTTTTTT.

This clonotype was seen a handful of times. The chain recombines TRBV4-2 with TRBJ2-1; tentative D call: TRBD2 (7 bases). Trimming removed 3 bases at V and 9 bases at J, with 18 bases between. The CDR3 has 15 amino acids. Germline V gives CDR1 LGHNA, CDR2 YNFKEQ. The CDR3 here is CASSQRGGGGTEQFF. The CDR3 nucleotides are TGTGCCAGCAGCCAGAGGGGAGGGGGGGGCACTGAGCAGTTCTTC.

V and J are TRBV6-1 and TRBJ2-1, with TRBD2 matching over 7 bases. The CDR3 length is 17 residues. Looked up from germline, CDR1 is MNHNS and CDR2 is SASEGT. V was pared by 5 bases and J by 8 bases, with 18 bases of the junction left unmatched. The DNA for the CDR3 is TGTGCCAGCAGTACACCAAGGGAGGGACCCGCGATGGATGAGCAGTTCTTC. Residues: CASSTPREGPAMDEQFF.

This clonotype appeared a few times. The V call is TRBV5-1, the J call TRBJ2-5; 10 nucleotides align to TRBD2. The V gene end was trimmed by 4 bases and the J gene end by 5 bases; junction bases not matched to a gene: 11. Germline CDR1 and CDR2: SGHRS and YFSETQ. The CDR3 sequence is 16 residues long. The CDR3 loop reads CASSDLASGSDETQYF. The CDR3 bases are TGCGCCAGCAGCGACCTGGCTAGCGGGAGTGACGAGACCCAGTACTTC. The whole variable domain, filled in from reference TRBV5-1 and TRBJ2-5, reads KAGVTQTPRYLIKTRGQQVTLSCSPISGHRSVSWYQQTPGQGLQFLFEYFSETQRNKGNFPGRFSGRQFSNSRSEMNVSTLELGDSALYLCASSDLASGSDETQYFGPGTRLLVL.

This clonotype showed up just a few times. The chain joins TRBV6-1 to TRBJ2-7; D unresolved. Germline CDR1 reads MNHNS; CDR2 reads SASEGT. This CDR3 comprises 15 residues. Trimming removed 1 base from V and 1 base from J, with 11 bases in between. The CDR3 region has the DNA TGTGCCAGCAGTGAAGGGTTTACTAATTCCTACGAGCAGTACTTC. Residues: CASSEGFTNSYEQYF.

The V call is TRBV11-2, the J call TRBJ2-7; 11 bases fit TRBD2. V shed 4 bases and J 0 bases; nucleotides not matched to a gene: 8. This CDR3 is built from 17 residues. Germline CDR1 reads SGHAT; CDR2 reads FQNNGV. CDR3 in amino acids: CASSSNLLAGVSYEQYF. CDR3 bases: TGTGCCAGCAGCTCGAACCTACTAGCGGGGGTCTCCTACGAGCAGTACTTC.

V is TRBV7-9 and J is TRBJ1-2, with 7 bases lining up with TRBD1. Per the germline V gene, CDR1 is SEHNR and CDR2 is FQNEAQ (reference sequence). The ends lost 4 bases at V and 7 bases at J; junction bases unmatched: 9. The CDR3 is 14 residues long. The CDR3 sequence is CASSYGQEEGGYTF. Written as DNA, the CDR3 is TGTGCCAGCAGCTATGGACAGGAGGAGGGTGGCTACACCTTC.

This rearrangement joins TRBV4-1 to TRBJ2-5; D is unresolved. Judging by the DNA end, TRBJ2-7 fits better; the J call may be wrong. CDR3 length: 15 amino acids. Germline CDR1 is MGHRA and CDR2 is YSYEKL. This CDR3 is CASSQDHSPSYEQYF. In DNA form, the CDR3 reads TGCGCCAGCAGCCAAGACCACAGCCCATCCTACGAGCAGTACTTC.

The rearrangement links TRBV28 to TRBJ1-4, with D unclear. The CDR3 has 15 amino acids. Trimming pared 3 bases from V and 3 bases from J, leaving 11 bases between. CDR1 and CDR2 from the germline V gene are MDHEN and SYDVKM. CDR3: CASSLSSSSNEKLFF. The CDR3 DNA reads TGTGCCAGCAGTTTGAGTTCTTCTTCTAATGAAAAACTGTTTTTT.